This T cell receptor (beta chain) was captured by sequencing in a study of esophageal squamous cell carcinoma under preoperative chemotherapy. Time point described: after preoperative PTX-NDP chemotherapy. A word on this clonotype: Its antigen is unidentified.

TCRdb re-called the PCR reads with MiXCR, one entry per CDR3 protein. The sample yields around 19,000 distinct CDR3 sequences, about half seen once. Germline V gene data show CDR1 as SGHTA and CDR2 as FQGNSA. The CDR3 is 16 residues long. Study-level findings and limits: After treatment, tumor-infiltrating lymphocytes seemed to come partly from incoming peripheral T cells, not only local changes. After chemotherapy, TCR diversity rose significantly in peripheral T cells but not in tumor-infiltrating lymphocytes.

The TCR originated in a human donor with esophageal squamous cell carcinoma. The donor label of this sample is uncertain. The chain joins TRBV7-2 to TRBJ2-3; 8 positions match TRBD2. The DNA matches TRBJ2-7 better at its end, which makes the J call doubtful. The sample here was taken from a patient given preoperative chemotherapy. The CDR3 DNA reads as TGTGCCAGCAGCGCACGGGGGCGGGGGGCCACAGATACGCAGTACTTC. Its protein product is CASSARGRGATDTQYF.